This is a list of T cell receptor beta chains from one sample in a study of blood T cells in healthy people across ages. One entry per CDR3 protein, called by TCRdb with MiXCR from the 5' RACE reads. Of some 690,000 distinct CDR3 sequences listed, approximately 22% are singletons. Sequencing input: blood. These receptors originate from a man between 65 and 85 years old in good health. CDR3s include the opening cysteine and the closing phenylalanine or tryptophan. The size of a clone is reported for some rows only, either as once, few or many, or as a class for expanded clones.

clone_size j_call cdr3_length v_call cdr3_aa
- TRBJ1-5 17 TRBV10-2 CASSAGRRERSNQPQHF
- - 16 TRBV4-3 CASTQEALAGVNEQFF
- TRBJ1-1 14 TRBV5-6 CASSVNPANTEAFF
few TRBJ2-3 16 TRBV2 CASSEQGLTSTDTQYF
- TRBJ2-1 12 TRBV20-1 CSASGTYNEQFF
few TRBJ2-3 16 TRBV4-2 CASSQDRLAGADTQYF
- TRBJ2-1 13 TRBV12-3/TRBV12-4 CASNLEVSTEQFF
many TRBJ1-2 11 TRBV6-6 CASTAMSGYTF
few TRBJ2-6 14 TRBV29-1 CSVDEASGANVLTF
many TRBJ2-3 23 TRBV5-1 CASSSSRDYLFTRDYLSTDTQYF
few TRBJ2-1 14 TRBV20-1 CSASRASGYNEQFF
- - 15 TRBV6-2/TRBV6-3 CASSYQGLPNNEQFF
few TRBJ2-2 13 TRBV24-1 CATSLPWGGELFF